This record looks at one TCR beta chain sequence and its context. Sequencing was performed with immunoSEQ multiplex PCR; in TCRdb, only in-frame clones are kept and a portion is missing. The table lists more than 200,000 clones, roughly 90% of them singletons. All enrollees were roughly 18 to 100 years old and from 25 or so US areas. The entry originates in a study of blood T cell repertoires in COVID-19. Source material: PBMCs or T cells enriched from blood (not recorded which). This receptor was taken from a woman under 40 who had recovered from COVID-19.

The CDR3 DNA is TGTGCCAGCTTAGCGGGAGTACACCTCTTGAGCTCCTACAATGAGCAGTTCTTC. It encodes CASLAGVHLLSSYNEQFF. The rearrangement joins TRBV28 to TRBJ2-1; 9 bases are shared with TRBD2. Per germline, CDR1 MDHEN and CDR2 SYDVKM. V dropped 8 bases and J dropped 0; count of bases not matched to a gene: 14. This CDR3 spans 18 amino acids.